This TCR beta chain was profiled in a study of cytomegalovirus exposure and HLA in healthy donors (dated by TCRdb to 2016 to 2017). About the investigation overall: An earlier analysis of approximately 590 of the donors reported about 290 Gb of sequence data and 117 million unique TCR beta sequences from approximately 180 million T cells. An early release covering roughly 600 HLA-typed donors comprised roughly 300 gigabases of sequencing data and tens of millions of unique TCR sequences. Of the roughly 400 genotyped donors, 65% to 90% fell in the genetic ancestry cluster associated with self-reported Caucasian donors. The study aimed to test whether cataloging public T cell receptors could reveal signatures of past pathogen exposure. Using immunosequencing, the study profiled T cell repertoires from roughly 650 subjects and related those repertoires to cytomegalovirus serostatus. A separate validation cohort of roughly 130 different subjects was used in addition to the roughly 620-subject first cohort. To predict cytomegalovirus infection status, the study brought together high-throughput TCR immunosequencing, statistical association of individual TCRs with disease status, and machine learning. In a later analysis, previously published TCR beta repertoires from fewer than 750 donors were re-analyzed and high-resolution HLA genotyping was added so that TCR occurrence patterns could be studied. The later analysis used no new phenotypic data to find candidate immune exposures, relying instead on TCR beta sequences and their occurrence across donors. In an earlier analysis of roughly 580 of the donors, high-throughput TCR beta sequencing was used to judge whether each TCR beta V gene segment behaved as functional or pseudogenic. Donor age, sex, ethnicity and CMV serostatus were compiled together with the repertoire data. In a later genetic analysis, genome-wide SNP genotypes for about three fifths of the 666 donors were used, and that subset was treated as a discovery cohort. Every repertoire in the discovery cohort had been generated on one and the same sequencing platform. HLA typing included class I and class II loci at four-digit resolution. The number of typed donors differed by locus: 629-630 for A, B, C, DRB1 and DQB1; some 540 for DQA1; around 580 for DPA1; and around 490 for DPB1. Because of strong linkage in the cohort, four or five DR-DQ haplotypes were treated as single units for association and clustering. Among approximately 370 genotyped donors of the cohort, an average of about 240,000 unique TCR beta nucleotide sequences was sequenced per donor, of which approximately 19% were non-productive.

The cohort consisted of 600 or so healthy bone marrow donors. At the time of sampling, every cohort member was nominally healthy, though immune exposures that went unrecorded were likely present. The donor tested CMV seropositive and was one of the 289 seropositive cohort members. A peripheral blood sample was collected from each donor, and TCR beta sequencing was performed on peripheral blood mononuclear cells. Genomic DNA extraction from the blood cell samples was performed with the Qiagen DNeasy Blood Extraction Kit. Germline trimming amounts to 0 bases on V and 1 base on J, with 5 as the count of junction bases outside the gene matches. Reading from cysteine to phenylalanine, the CDR3 counts 17 amino acids. Only the CDR3 part of the read is kept: 51 bases, read in frame from the first base. The germline V gene gives CDR1 as SGDLS and CDR2 as YYNGEE. The study at large found these results: When HLA alleles, especially DR and DQ, strongly co-occurred, attributing TCR associations to individual alleles was difficult. According to the authors, the approach could potentially be generalized to other disease states and immunological phenotypes. A group of highly shared sequence variants was considered likely to be a technical artifact of the sequencing pipeline. In a later genetic analysis, a missense DCLRE1C variant was associated with V-gene and J-gene trimming of TCR beta chains, and the association was replicated in an independent cohort. Correlated functional status among segregating V segments might reflect linkage disequilibrium, but an unknown experimental factor could not be ruled out. Presence/absence analyses assumed roughly uniform sequencing depth across donors, an assumption that may not hold. About 17 rarely observed V segments, including chromosome 9 orphons, were excluded from the earlier analysis of almost 600 of the donors because counts were too low. In vitro tests confirmed that a few of the cytomegalovirus-associated TCR beta chains recognize cytomegalovirus antigens. Immune exposure information for the cohort was limited to CMV serostatus. According to a later analysis, most CMV-associated TCR beta chains appeared to be HLA-restricted, and the HLA associations seemed to be driven largely by CMV exposure. In a later analysis, HLA-associated TCR beta chains showed more clonal expansion and lower generation probabilities than non-associated chains that were equally common. Only TCR beta chains were sequenced in this cohort, and the absence of alpha or paired-chain data limited detectable features. A further reported finding was that TCR beta sequences accurately predicted the HLA-A and HLA-B alleles for most subjects in the first cohort. In the study, 150 to 200 TCR beta chains were listed as associated with cytomegalovirus. The 87-base-pair reads could not distinguish some IMGT-functional V segments, including TRBV6-2 and TRBV6-3, so those segments were excluded. Because HLA typing was unavailable for some donors at each locus, only the typed subset was used in association tests. In an earlier analysis of some 500 of the donors, most TCR beta V segments appeared in productive rearrangements about 90% or about 30% of the time, broadly matching IMGT annotations. According to a later analysis, TCR association rates differed among HLA loci, with DRB1 alleles showing the most associated TCRs and HLA-C alleles showing the fewest. Most TCR sequences were observed very rarely across donors, whereas some public TCRs were present in many individuals. Cytomegalovirus status was reported to be diagnosed by the classifier with high specificity and sensitivity in both the original and validation cohorts. In a later analysis, several top co-occurrence clusters were reported to appear linked to parvovirus B19, influenza, CMV and Epstein-Barr virus. According to a later genetic analysis, donors in an Asian-associated ancestry cluster had fewer N-insertions in productive TCRs than the approximately 650-donor mean. At a false discovery rate of 0.05, a later analysis linked roughly 17,000 TCR beta sequences to specific HLA alleles.

On this clone: What antigen it recognizes has not been identified. Per-base qualities were not stored, and no clone one base away is much larger. The same CDR3 also results from other DNA sequences found in this sample.

The library was obtained by the immunoSEQ multiplex PCR assay. A mixture of 60 forward primers for TCR Vbeta segments and 13 reverse primers for TCR Jbeta segments was used in the multiplex PCR. A multiplex PCR assay on genomic DNA amplified the CDR3 region of rearranged TCR beta genes. On the Illumina HiSeq System, the amplified TCR beta libraries were sequenced as 87-base-pair reads. Under the source paper's analysis protocol: A later analysis counted 75 million to 100 million unique TCR beta chains across the 500 to 850 repertoires, and 9 million to 14 million of these chains were shared by at least two donors. Raw reads were error-corrected and collapsed into unique sequences with a nearest-neighbor algorithm that merged closely related sequences to remove PCR and sequencing errors. V, D and J gene segments were assigned by aligning CDR3 sequences to IMGT reference sequences. For a sequence to be retained, a match of at least six nucleotides was required to both a V gene segment and a J gene segment. A rearrangement was called productive if the CDR3 had no stop codons and remained in frame with V and J, and every other rearrangement was called non-productive. Following IMGT convention, CDR3 was defined as the stretch from the second conserved V-encoded cysteine to the conserved J-encoded phenylalanine. In an earlier analysis of more than 550 of the donors, sequences lacking an unambiguous match to a single V gene segment were excluded. An earlier analysis of 500 to 600 of the donors classified V segments as functional when productive rearrangements were above 56.7% and as segregating when the standard deviation between donors was above 5%. A statistical classification framework was built to diagnose cytomegalovirus status from the catalog of TCR beta chain sequences. A later analysis assigned V and J genes by comparing TCR nucleotide sequences with IMGT/GENE-DB human TR gene sequences. Using the TCRdist pipeline, a later analysis assigned CDR3 sequences along with most-parsimonious VDJ recombination scenarios. In a later analysis, every TCR beta chain was defined by the combination of its CDR3 amino acid sequence and its V-gene family, and reads without a unique V-gene family were dropped. To address suspected cross-contamination and a sequencing artifact, a later analysis removed 592 highly shared, low-generation-probability nucleotide sequences. A later analysis calculated a clonal expansion index for each public chain from normalized within-repertoire ranks of inferred template counts. In a later analysis, generation probabilities were computed using a VDJ recombination model fitted to out-of-frame rearrangements, and the results were checked against IGoR. In a later analysis, hypergeometric tests were used to score TCR-TCR, TCR-HLA and TCR-CMV co-occurrence, with a repertoire-size bias correction applied to TCR pairs. In a later analysis, false discovery rates were estimated by permuting HLA or CMV assignments 20 times. In a later analysis, co-occurring TCRs were grouped using DBSCAN, and TCRdist sequence similarity was added for clustering within HLA-allele-positive subsets. Repertoires with fewer than 30,000 or more than 120,000 public chains were left out of co-occurrence clustering, as were about 5 repertoires with anomalous nucleotide sharing. What TCRdb holds here is the immuneACCESS table cut down to in-frame rearrangements. Part of the clones is not present; checked against another copy, under half of the missing clones reflect an unresolved V gene, and the others are unexplained. That table is the source of V, J and clone size, and D and trimming were worked out from the DNA. Recorded for this sample are some 180,000 clones; about 80% of them occurred a single time. The ten most abundant clones make up 3.7% of the sample.

The rearrangement joined TRBV9 to TRBJ2-5, and TRBD2 aligns with 11 junction nucleotides. This clonotype was sampled from an older woman in good health and CMV-seropositive. Sample: PBMCs. The CDR3 region has the sequence CASSVGLAGGGQETQYF. The sequence in DNA is TGTGCCAGCAGCGTAGGTCTAGCGGGGGGAGGCCAAGAGACCCAGTACTTC.